This T cell receptor (beta chain) originates from a study of blood T cell repertoires in COVID-19. On the study more broadly: Sample material is recorded as cDNA or gDNA derived from T cells, B-cell-depleted T cells, or PBMCs.

This table comes from immunoSEQ multiplex PCR, and its TCRdb copy is limited to in-frame clones, with some not included. The table records more than 300,000 clones, just under 90% of them present only once. V shed 7 bases and J shed 0 bases, with 16 bases lying between them. The length of the CDR3 is 14 residues. Germline V gives CDR1 SQVTM, CDR2 ANQGSEA. In Cohort 3, a recovered donor had either two negative PCRs, clearance, or symptom resolution. The sequence was collected from a woman younger than 45 who had recovered from COVID-19. Sequencing input: PBMCs or T cells enriched from blood (not recorded which). J is TRBJ2-7 and V is TRBV29-1; D uncertain. The CDR3 region has the DNA TGCAGCGCCGGAGTACTGGCCCTCTCCTACGAGCAGTACTTC. Amino acids: CSAGVLALSYEQYF.